This is a list of T cell receptor beta chains from one sample in a study of T cell responses to AZD1222 COVID-19 vaccine. Method: immunoSEQ multiplex PCR; TCRdb's copy keeps in-frame clones and lacks some. The data hold approximately 140,000 clones, with 80% to 90% observed a single time. The sequencing used peripheral blood, collected on day 0 of AZD1222 vaccination. The source of these receptors is an adult in good health. Each CDR3 is given with its conserved first and last residue. The order of the fields is clone size, V gene, D gene, J gene, CDR3 DNA, CDR3 protein. The D gene is left open where the match is weak. The size of a clone is reported for some rows only, either as once, few or many, or as a class for expanded clones.

>few|TRBV18|-|TRBJ2-1
TGTGCCAGCTCACCACATGGCGGTAGTCAGAATGAGCAGTTCTTC
CASSPHGGSQNEQFF
>-|TRBV27|-|TRBJ1-2
TGTGCCAGCAGTTTGTGGGGCCAGGGCTATGGCTACACCTTC
CASSLWGQGYGYTF
>once|TRBV5-1|TRBD2|TRBJ2-2
TGCGCCAGCAGCTTGGCTCTAGCGGGAGGGGCCGGGGAGCTGTTTTTT
CASSLALAGGAGELFF
>once|TRBV28|TRBD1|TRBJ2-5
TGTGCCAGCAGTTCCCCGCCAGGGGGCCAAGAGACCCAGTACTTC
CASSSPPGGQETQYF
>-|TRBV3-1/TRBV3-2|-|TRBJ1-5
TGTGCCAGCAGCCAAGATCTCGAAACCTCCCAGGGCGGACCAGGTTTTCTTCAGCCCCAGCATTTT
CASSQDLETSQGGPGFLQPQHF
>-|TRBV28|-|TRBJ2-1
TGTGCCAGCAGTTTGCGTCGGGGGAATGAGCAGTTCTTC
CASSLRRGNEQFF
>-|TRBV6-5|-|TRBJ2-7
TGTGCCAGCAGGGGAACGTTGAGCTCCTACGAGCAGTACTTC
CASRGTLSSYEQYF
>once|TRBV11-1|-|TRBJ2-5
TGTGCCAGCAGCTTATCGGTTCTGGAGACCCAGTACTTC
CASSLSVLETQYF
>few|TRBV28|-|TRBJ2-1
TGTGCCAGCTGGAGTCGGGCGGGATACAATGAGCAGTTCTTC
CASWSRAGYNEQFF
>-|TRBV6-5|TRBD1|TRBJ1-2
TGTGCCAGCAGTTACCGCGACAGGGGGTATGGCTACACCTTC
CASSYRDRGYGYTF
>-|TRBV13|TRBD2|TRBJ2-1
TGTGCCAGCAGGCGGACTAGCGGGAGACACAATGAGCAGTTCTTC
CASRRTSGRHNEQFF
>-|TRBV5-1|TRBD1|TRBJ1-4
TGCGCCAGCAGCTCCGGGACAGGGGCAATTAATGAAAAACTGTTTTTT
CASSSGTGAINEKLFF
>-|TRBV18|-|TRBJ1-6
TGTGCCAGCTCACAGGGTACCGATAATTCACCCCTCCACTTT
CASSQGTDNSPLHF
>-|TRBV7-9|TRBD2|TRBJ2-5
TGTGCCAGCAGCCCCGGGAAGCGGGATTGGGAGACCCAGTACTTC
CASSPGKRDWETQYF
>-|TRBV9|-|TRBJ2-1
TGTGCCAGCAGCCCCCAGCTGGGGGACTCAGCCCCCTACAATGAGCAGTTCTTC
CASSPQLGDSAPYNEQFF
>-|TRBV7-9|TRBD2|TRBJ2-7
TGTGCCAGCAGCCCCGCTTGGACGGGACTAGTGTCGGAGCAGTACTTC
CASSPAWTGLVSEQYF
>-|TRBV7-9|-|TRBJ2-3
TGTGCCAGCAGCTTAGTGGCCTCAGATACGCAGTATTTT
CASSLVASDTQYF
>-|TRBV28|-|TRBJ1-6
TGTGCCAGCAGCCCCTGGGGAAATTCACCCCTCCACTTT
CASSPWGNSPLHF
>-|TRBV16|-|TRBJ2-4
TGTGCCAGCAGCCAATTATCGGGCGGTAAAAACATTCAGTACTTC
CASSQLSGGKNIQYF
>-|TRBV28|TRBD1|TRBJ2-7
TGTGCCAGCAGTGTACAGGGGAGTCGCGAGCAGTACTTC
CASSVQGSREQYF
>-|TRBV19|TRBD1|TRBJ2-7
TGTGCCAGTCGTAAGTACGAGGGGGCGAACGAGCAGTACTTC
CASRKYEGANEQYF
>-|TRBV7-9|-|TRBJ1-2
TGTGCCAGCAGCTTAGGTACGAGGTTAAGGGGAGCTGGCTACACCTTC
CASSLGTRLRGAGYTF
>-|TRBV4-2|-|TRBJ2-3
TGTGCCAGCAGCCAAGATTGGGCTTCCACAGATACGCAGTATTTT
CASSQDWASTDTQYF
>-|TRBV10-3|-|TRBJ1-2
TGTGCCATCGCGCCAGGCGATCCCTATGGCTACACCTTC
CAIAPGDPYGYTF
>-|TRBV19|-|TRBJ1-5
TGTGCCAGTAGTATACAGGGGACTTTAGGCAATCAGCCCCAGCATTTT
CASSIQGTLGNQPQHF
>-|TRBV9|-|TRBJ2-5
TGTGCCAGCAGCGTACCGGTCAACCAAGAGACCCAGTACTTC
CASSVPVNQETQYF
>-|TRBV27|-|TRBJ1-6
TGTGCCAGCAGTTTCTATGGGAGTAGGAGCCTTAATTCACCCCTCCACTTT
CASSFYGSRSLNSPLHF
>-|TRBV24-1|-|TRBJ2-3
TGTGCCACTAGGGAGGGGGTTACGCAGTATTTT
CATREGVTQYF
>few|TRBV7-9|TRBD1|TRBJ1-1
TGTGCCAGCAGTATCAGGGGGGGAGCTTTCTTT
CASSIRGGAFF
>-|TRBV6-5|-|TRBJ2-7
TGTGCCAGCAGTTACGGCGCGCAGGGGATGTACGAGCAGTACTTC
CASSYGAQGMYEQYF
>-|TRBV18|-|TRBJ2-3
TGTGCCAGCTCACCCGGCAGTACAGATACGCAGTATTTT
CASSPGSTDTQYF
>-|TRBV19|-|TRBJ2-1
TGTGCCAGTAGTGCCCATTTAGAGCAGTTCTTC
CASSAHLEQFF
>-|TRBV28|-|TRBJ1-1
TGTGCCAGCACCATAATGGGTCAGGGTGAAGCTTTCTTT
CASTIMGQGEAFF
>-|TRBV6-1|-|TRBJ2-7
TGTGCCAGCAGGGGAGCGACTGTCACCTACGAGCAGTACTTC
CASRGATVTYEQYF
>-|TRBV4-1|-|TRBJ2-2
TGCGCCAGCAGCCAAGGCCCAGGACGGTACACCGGGGAGCTGTTTTTT
CASSQGPGRYTGELFF
>-|TRBV7-8|-|TRBJ2-7
TGTGCCAGCAGCCGCACTACCTACGAGCAGTACTTC
CASSRTTYEQYF
>-|TRBV28|-|TRBJ2-1
TGTGCCAGCAGTTTACGTGCCTATTATGAGCAGTTCTTC
CASSLRAYYEQFF
>-|TRBV6-2/TRBV6-3|TRBD2|TRBJ2-7
TGTGCCAGCAGCAAAGGGACTAGCGGGATCCAAGAGCAGTACTTC
CASSKGTSGIQEQYF
>-|TRBV6-4|TRBD1|TRBJ1-6
TGTGCCAGCAGGAACACAGGGGCGTCACCCCTCCACTTT
CASRNTGASPLHF
>few|TRBV7-2|-|TRBJ1-1
TGTGCCAGCAGCTTTTCTATGAACACTGAAGCTTTCTTT
CASSFSMNTEAFF
>-|TRBV7-9|TRBD1|TRBJ1-2
TGTGCCAGCCCTCGGACAGGGGACCCCTATGGCTACACCTTC
CASPRTGDPYGYTF
>-|TRBV25-1|-|TRBJ2-2
TGTGCCAGCCGGGCGCTAGCCGGCACCGGGGAGCTGTTTTTT
CASRALAGTGELFF
>-|TRBV30|-|TRBJ1-1
TGTGCCTGGAGTGTTTGGCCGAACACTGAAGCTTTCTTT
CAWSVWPNTEAFF
>once|TRBV7-2|-|TRBJ2-7
TGTGCCAGCAGCCGGACGGGGGAGTATGAGCAGTACTTC
CASSRTGEYEQYF
>-|TRBV4-1|-|TRBJ2-7
TGCGCCAGCAGCAACTATTACGAGCAGTACTTC
CASSNYYEQYF
>-|TRBV5-1|TRBD2|TRBJ2-1
TGCGCCAGCAGCTTGACTAGCGGGAGTAAGGATGAGCAGTTCTTC
CASSLTSGSKDEQFF
>-|TRBV28|-|TRBJ1-5
TGTGCCAGCAGCCTTCTAGGGACATCAGTTAGTCAGCCCCAGCATTTT
CASSLLGTSVSQPQHF